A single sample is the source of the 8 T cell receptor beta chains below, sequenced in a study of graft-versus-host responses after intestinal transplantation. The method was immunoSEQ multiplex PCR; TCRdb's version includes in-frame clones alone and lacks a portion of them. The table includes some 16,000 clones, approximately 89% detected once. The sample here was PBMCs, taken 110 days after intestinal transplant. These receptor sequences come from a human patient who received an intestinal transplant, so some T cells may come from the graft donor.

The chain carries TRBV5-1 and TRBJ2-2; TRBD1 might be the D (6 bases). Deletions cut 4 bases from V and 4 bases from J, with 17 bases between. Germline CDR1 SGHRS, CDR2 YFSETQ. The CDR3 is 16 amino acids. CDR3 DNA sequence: TGCGCCAGCAGCGCAACAACAGGGAGTGCCACCGGGGAGCTGTTTTTT. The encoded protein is CASSATTGSATGELFF.

In DNA, the CDR3 is TGTGCCAGCAGTTTCCGGAGGTCGTTGAGCACTGAAGCTTTCTTT. Amino acids: CASSFRRSLSTEAFF. The rearrangement links TRBV28 to TRBJ1-1; D is uncertain. There are 15 residues in the CDR3. CDR1 and CDR2 from the germline V gene are MDHEN and SYDVKM. The V end lost 3 bases, the J end lost 4 bases, and 15 bases lay between the germline ends.

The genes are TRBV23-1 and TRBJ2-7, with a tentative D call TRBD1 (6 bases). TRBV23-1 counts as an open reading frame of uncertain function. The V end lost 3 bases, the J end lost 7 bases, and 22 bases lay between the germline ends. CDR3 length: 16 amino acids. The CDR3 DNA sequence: TGCGCCAGCAGTCATAGGGGCTCGGCAGGGGTAGGGGAGCAGTACTTC. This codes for CASSHRGSAGVGEQYF.

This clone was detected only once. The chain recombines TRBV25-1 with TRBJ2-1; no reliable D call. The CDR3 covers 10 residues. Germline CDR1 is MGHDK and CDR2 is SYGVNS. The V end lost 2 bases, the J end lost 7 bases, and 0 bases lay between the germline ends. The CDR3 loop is CASSENEQFF. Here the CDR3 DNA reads TGTGCCAGCAGTGAAAATGAGCAGTTCTTC.

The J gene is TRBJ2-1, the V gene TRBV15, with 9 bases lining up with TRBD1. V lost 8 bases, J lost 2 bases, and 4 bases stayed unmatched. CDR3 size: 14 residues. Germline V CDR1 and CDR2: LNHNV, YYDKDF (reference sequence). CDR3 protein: CATWDRVTYNEQFF. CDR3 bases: TGTGCCACCTGGGACAGGGTCACCTACAATGAGCAGTTCTTC.

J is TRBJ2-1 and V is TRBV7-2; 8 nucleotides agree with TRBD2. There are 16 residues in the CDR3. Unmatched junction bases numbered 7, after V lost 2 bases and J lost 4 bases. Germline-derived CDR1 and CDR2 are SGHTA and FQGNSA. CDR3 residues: CASSLMQLAEYNEQFF. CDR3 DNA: TGTGCCAGCAGCTTAATGCAACTAGCGGAGTACAATGAGCAGTTCTTC.

The CDR3 sequence: CASSQAVEAFF. CDR3 in DNA: TGTGCCAGCAGTCAAGCAGTTGAAGCTTTCTTT. The J gene is TRBJ1-1, the V gene TRBV28, with no clear D. Germline V lookup: CDR1 MDHEN, CDR2 SYDVKM. Trimming left V 5 bases short and J 7 bases short, with 8 bases between. CDR3 length: 11 residues.

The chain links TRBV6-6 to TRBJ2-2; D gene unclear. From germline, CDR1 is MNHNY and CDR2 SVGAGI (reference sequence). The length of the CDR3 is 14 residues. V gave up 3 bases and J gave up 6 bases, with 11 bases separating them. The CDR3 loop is CASSYLVDAGELFF. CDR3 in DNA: TGTGCCAGCAGTTATCTAGTGGATGCCGGGGAGCTGTTTTTT.